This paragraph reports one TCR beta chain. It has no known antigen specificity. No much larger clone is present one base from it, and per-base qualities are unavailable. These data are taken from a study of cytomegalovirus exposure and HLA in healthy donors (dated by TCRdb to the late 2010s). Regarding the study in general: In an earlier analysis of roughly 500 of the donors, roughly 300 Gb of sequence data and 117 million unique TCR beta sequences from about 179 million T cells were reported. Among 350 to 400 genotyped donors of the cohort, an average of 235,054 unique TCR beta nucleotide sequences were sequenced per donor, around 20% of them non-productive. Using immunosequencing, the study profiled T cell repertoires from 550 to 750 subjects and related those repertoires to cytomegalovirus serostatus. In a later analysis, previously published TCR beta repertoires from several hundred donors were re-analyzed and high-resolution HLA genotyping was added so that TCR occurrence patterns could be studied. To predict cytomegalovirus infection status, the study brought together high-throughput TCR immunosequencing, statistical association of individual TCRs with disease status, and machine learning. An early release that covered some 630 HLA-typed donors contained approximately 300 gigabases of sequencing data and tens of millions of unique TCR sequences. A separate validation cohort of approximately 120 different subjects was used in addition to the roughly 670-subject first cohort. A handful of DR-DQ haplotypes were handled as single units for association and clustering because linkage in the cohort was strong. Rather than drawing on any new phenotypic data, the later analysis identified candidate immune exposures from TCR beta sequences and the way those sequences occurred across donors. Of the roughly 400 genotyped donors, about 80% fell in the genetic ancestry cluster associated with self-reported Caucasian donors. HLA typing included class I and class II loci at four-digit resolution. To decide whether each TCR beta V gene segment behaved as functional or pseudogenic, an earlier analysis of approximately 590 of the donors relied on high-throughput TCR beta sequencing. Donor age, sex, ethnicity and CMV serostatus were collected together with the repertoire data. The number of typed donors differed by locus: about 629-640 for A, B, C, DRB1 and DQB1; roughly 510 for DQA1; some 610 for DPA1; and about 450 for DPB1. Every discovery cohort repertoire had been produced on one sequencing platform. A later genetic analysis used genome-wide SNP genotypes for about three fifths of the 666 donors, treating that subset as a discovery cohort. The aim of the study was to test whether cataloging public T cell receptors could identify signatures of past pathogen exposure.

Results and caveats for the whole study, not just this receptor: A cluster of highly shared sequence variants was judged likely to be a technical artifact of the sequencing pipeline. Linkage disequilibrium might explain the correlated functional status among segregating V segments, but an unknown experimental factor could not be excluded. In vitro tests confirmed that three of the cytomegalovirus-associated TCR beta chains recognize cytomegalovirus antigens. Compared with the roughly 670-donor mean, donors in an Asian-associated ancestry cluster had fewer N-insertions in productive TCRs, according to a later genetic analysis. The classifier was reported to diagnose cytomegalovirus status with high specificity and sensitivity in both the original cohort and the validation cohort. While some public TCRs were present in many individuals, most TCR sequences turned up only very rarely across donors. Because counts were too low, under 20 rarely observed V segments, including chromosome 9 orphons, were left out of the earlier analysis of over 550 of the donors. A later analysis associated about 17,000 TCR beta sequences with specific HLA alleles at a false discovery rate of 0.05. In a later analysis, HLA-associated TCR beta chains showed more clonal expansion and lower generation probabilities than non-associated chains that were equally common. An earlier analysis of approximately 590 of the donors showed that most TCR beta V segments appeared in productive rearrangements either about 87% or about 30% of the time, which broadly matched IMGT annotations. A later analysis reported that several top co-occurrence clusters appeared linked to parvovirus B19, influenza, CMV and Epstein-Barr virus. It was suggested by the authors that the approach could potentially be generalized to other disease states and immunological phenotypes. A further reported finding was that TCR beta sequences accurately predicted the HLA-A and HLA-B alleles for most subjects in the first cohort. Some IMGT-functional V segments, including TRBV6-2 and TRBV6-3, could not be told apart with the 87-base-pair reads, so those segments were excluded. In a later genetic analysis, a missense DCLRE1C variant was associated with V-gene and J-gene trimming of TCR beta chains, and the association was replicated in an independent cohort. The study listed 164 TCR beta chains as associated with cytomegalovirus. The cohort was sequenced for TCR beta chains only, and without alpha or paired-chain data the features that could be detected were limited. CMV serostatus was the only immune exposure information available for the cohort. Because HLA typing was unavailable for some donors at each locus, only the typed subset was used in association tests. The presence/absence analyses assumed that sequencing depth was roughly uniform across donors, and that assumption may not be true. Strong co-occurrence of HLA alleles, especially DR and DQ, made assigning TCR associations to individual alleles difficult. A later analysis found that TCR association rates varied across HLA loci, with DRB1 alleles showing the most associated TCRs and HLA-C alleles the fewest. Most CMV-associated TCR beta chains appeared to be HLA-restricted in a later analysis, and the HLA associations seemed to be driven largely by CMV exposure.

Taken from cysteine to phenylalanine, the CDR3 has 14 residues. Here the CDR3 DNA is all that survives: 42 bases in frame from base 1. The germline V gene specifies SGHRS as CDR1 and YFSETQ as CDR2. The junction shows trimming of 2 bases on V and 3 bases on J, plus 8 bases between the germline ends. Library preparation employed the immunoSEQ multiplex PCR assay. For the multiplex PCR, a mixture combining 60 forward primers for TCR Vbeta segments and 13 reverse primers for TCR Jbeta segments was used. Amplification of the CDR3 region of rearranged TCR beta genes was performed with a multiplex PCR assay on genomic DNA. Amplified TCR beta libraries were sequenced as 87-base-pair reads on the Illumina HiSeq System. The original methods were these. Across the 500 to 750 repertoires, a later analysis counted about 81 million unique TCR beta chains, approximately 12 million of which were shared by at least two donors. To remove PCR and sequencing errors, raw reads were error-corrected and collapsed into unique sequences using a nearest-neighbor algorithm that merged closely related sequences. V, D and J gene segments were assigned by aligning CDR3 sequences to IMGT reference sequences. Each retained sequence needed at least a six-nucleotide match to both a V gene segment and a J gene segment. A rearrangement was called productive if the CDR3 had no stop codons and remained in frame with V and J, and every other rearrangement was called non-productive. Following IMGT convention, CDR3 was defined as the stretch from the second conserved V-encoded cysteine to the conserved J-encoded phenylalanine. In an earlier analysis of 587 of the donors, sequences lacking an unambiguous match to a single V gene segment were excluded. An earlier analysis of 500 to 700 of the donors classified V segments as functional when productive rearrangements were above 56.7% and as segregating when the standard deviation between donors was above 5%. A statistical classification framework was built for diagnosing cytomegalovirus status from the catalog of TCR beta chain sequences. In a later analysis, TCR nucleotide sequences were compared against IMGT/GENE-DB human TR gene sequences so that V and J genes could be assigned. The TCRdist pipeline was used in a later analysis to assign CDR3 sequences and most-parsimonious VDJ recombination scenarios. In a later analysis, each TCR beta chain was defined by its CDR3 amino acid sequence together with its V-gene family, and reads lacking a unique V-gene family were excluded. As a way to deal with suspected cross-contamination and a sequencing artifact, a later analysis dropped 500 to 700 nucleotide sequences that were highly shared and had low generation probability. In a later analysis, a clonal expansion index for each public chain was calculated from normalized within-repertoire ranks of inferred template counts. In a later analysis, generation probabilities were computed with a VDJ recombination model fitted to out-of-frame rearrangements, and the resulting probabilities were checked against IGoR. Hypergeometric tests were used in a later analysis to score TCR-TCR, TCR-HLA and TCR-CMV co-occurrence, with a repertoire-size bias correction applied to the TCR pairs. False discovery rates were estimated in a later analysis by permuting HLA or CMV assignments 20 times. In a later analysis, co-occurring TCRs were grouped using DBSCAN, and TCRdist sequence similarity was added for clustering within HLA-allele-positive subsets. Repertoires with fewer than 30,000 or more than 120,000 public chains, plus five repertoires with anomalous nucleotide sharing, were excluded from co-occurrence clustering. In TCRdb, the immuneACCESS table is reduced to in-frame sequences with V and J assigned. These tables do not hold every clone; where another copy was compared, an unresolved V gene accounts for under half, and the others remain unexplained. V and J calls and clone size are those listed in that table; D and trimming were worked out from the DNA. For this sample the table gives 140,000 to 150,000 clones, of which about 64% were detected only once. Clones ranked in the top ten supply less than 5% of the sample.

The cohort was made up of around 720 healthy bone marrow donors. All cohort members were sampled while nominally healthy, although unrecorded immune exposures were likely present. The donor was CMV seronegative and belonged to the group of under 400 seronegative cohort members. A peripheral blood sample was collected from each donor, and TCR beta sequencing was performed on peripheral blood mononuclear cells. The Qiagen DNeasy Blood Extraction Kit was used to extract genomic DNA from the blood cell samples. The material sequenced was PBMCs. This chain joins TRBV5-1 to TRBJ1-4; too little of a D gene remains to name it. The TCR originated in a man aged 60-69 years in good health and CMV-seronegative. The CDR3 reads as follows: CASSLPGSNEKLFF. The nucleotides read TGCGCCAGCAGCTTACCGGGGTCTAATGAAAAACTGTTTTTT.